Listed below are T cell receptor beta chains from one sample, sequenced in a study of blood T cells in healthy people across ages. Using its own MiXCR run on the 5' RACE reads, TCRdb lists one record per CDR3 protein. The sample has about 930,000 distinct CDR3 sequences, around 29% seen once. The same sample was also studied in work on T cells of mothers and their children.

The sample was blood. The receptors were sampled from a middle-aged woman in good health. Both conserved end residues are part of each CDR3. D genes are given only for firm matches. Clone size is not always given. Where it is, it says once, few, many or a class for expanded clones.

many | TRBD2 | TRBJ2-1 | TRBV12-3/TRBV12-4 | CASSAGTSLNEQFF | TGTGCCAGCAGCGCCGGGACTAGCTTGAATGAGCAGTTCTTC
NA | NA | TRBJ1-4 | TRBV28 | CASSLPVGHWNEKLFF | TGTGCCAGCAGTCTGCCGGTAGGCCACTGGAATGAAAAACTGTTTTTT
few | TRBD1 | TRBJ2-7 | TRBV28 | CASSLHRGTYEQYF | TGTGCCAGCAGTTTACACAGGGGAACCTACGAGCAGTACTTC
NA | NA | TRBJ2-5 | TRBV3-1 | CASSPAMGARGKGTQYF | TGTGCCAGCAGCCCCGCGATGGGGGCGAGGGGTAAAGGGACCCAGTACTTC
NA | TRBD2 | TRBJ2-7 | TRBV6-6 | CASSPSRGDYEQDF | TGTGCCAGCAGTCCCTCCCGGGGGGACTACGAGCAGGACTTC
few | NA | TRBJ2-5 | TRBV28 | CASRLSAGTQYF | TGTGCCAGCCGACTCAGCGCGGGGACCCAGTACTTC
NA | NA | TRBJ1-2 | TRBV5-1 | CASSLDPGLGYGYTF | TGCGCCAGCAGCTTGGATCCGGGCCTGGGCTATGGCTACACCTTC
few | NA | TRBJ1-1 | TRBV27 | CASRRLGTEAFF | TGTGCCAGCCGACGGTTGGGCACTGAAGCTTTCTTT
NA | NA | TRBJ1-5 | TRBV15 | CATSNNRAEPQHF | TGTGCCACCAGCAACAACAGGGCGGAGCCCCAGCATTTT
many | TRBD1 | TRBJ2-5 | TRBV9 | CASSVGGQGAGETQYF | TGTGCCAGCAGCGTAGGGGGACAGGGGGCTGGGGAGACCCAGTACTTC